A single sample gave rise to the 28 T cell receptor beta chains below, sequenced in a study of OX40 agonist ivuxolimab in advanced cancers. The assay was immunoSEQ multiplex PCR, and TCRdb's table has in-frame clones only and misses some. The table records over 70,000 clones, about nine tenths of them present only once. Source: CD4+ or CD8+ T cells sorted from blood, taken in a trial of the OX40 agonist ivuxolimab. The receptors stem from an adult with an advanced solid tumor such as melanoma, head and neck, liver or kidney cancer.

V usage is TRBV19 and J usage is TRBJ1-1, with a possible D match to TRBD1 (6 bases). Germline loops: CDR1 LNHDA, CDR2 SQIVND (reference sequence). The CDR3 is 15 residues long. Trimming cost V 3 bases and J 6 bases, with 17 bases left between them. The CDR3 coding sequence is TGTGCCAGTAGTATGATGGGACCCAGGGGCGCTGAAGCTTTCTTT. It is translated as CASSMMGPRGAEAFF.

V usage is TRBV28 and J usage is TRBJ1-5, with D perhaps TRBD1 (6 bases). CDR3 length equals 15 residues. Germline values: CDR1 MDHEN, CDR2 SYDVKM. Trimming took 1 base from V and 2 from J, leaving 9 bases between them. As DNA, the CDR3 is TGTGCCAGCAGTTTATCGGGGGCCGGCAATCAGCCCCAGCATTTT. Its translation is CASSLSGAGNQPQHF.

V gene TRBV7-2 combines with J gene TRBJ1-4; D is unclear. CDR1 and CDR2 from the germline V gene are SGHTA and FQGNSA. V dropped 5 bases and J dropped 0 bases, with 10 bases sitting between them. There are 15 residues in the CDR3. CDR3 region: CASSPTLTTNEKLFF. CDR3 nucleotide sequence: TGTGCCAGCAGCCCGACCCTGACAACTAATGAAAAACTGTTTTTT.

The chain has TRBV19 and TRBJ1-3, with 7 bases aligning to TRBD1. The CDR3 is 14 amino acids. V gave up 5 bases and J gave up 4 bases; unmatched junction bases: 5. Germline V gene lookup returns CDR1 LNHDA and CDR2 SQIVND (reference sequence). The CDR3 protein is CASSRQGSGNTIYF. The CDR3 coding sequence is TGTGCCAGTAGTCGACAGGGTTCAGGAAACACCATATATTTT.

The CDR3 nucleotides are TGCGCCAGCAGCTTGGGACCACAGGGGTTGGGGTCCTACTACGAGCAGTACTTC. As protein: CASSLGPQGLGSYYEQYF. The chain carries TRBV5-1 and TRBJ2-7; the match to TRBD1 covers 7 bases. Germline assignment: CDR1 SGHRS and CDR2 YFSETQ. The length of the CDR3 is 18 residues. The junction had 15 bases not matched to a gene; V was cut back by 0 bases and J by 3 bases. Filled out from reference TRBV5-1 and TRBJ2-7, the complete variable domain reads KAGVTQTPRYLIKTRGQQVTLSCSPISGHRSVSWYQQTPGQGLQFLFEYFSETQRNKGNFPGRFSGRQFSNSRSEMNVSTLELGDSALYLCASSLGPQGLGSYYEQYFGPGTRLTVT.

This clone was counted a single time. The gene calls are TRBV19 and TRBJ1-5; D unresolved. This CDR3 has 15 residues. CDR1 and CDR2 from the germline V gene are LNHDA and SQIVND (reference sequence). V dropped 3 bases and J dropped 0 bases, with 9 bases sitting between them. DNA of the CDR3: TGTGCCAGTAGTATCGGGAGGAATAGCAATCAGCCCCAGCATTTT. This gives the protein CASSIGRNSNQPQHF. The variable domain in full, completed from reference TRBV19 and TRBJ1-5, reads DGGITQSPKYLFRKEGQNVTLSCEQNLNHDAMYWYRQDPGQGLRLIYYSQIVNDFQKGDIAEGYSVSREKKESFPLTVTSAQKNPTAFYLCASSIGRNSNQPQHFGDGTRLSIL.

V and J are TRBV5-4 and TRBJ2-7; 12 nucleotides line up with TRBD2. The CDR3 consists of 18 residues. J gave up 0 bases and V 3 bases, and 10 bases lay outside the gene matches. Germline CDR1 and CDR2: SGHNT and YYREEE (reference sequence). CDR3 protein: CASSSPSGREKSSYEQYF. The CDR3 region has the DNA TGTGCCAGCAGCTCCCCTAGCGGGAGGGAGAAAAGCTCCTACGAGCAGTACTTC.

This chain links TRBV6-5 with TRBJ2-1, with 14 nucleotides matching TRBD2. The germline V gene encodes CDR1 MNHEY and CDR2 SVGAGI. The CDR3 contains 15 residues. The junction had 6 bases not matched to a gene; V was cut back by 7 bases and J by 7 bases. CDR3: CASTPGLAGVNEQFF. In DNA form, the CDR3 reads TGTGCCAGCACCCCGGGACTAGCGGGAGTAAATGAGCAGTTCTTC.

This clone was seen once. The chain carries TRBV4-1 and TRBJ1-6; no clear D. This CDR3 contains 17 residues. CDR1 is MGHRA and CDR2 is YSYEKL in the germline V gene. Trimming removed 4 bases from V and 10 bases from J, with 23 bases in between. CDR3 bases: TGCGCCAGCAGCCCCGGTAGTTGGGCCTCCAACGGGTCACCCCTCCACTTT. This encodes CASSPGSWASNGSPLHF.

The CDR3 region has the DNA TGCGCCAGCAGCCAGGACCGAGGCAGCAATCAGCCCCAGCATTTT. Its translation: CASSQDRGSNQPQHF. This chain links TRBV4-1 with TRBJ1-5; D gene unclear. The CDR3 runs 15 residues. Deletions cut 3 bases from V and 1 base from J, with 10 bases between. Per germline, CDR1 MGHRA and CDR2 YSYEKL.

This clone has just one count. The chain joins TRBV2 to TRBJ2-7; weak D call: TRBD1 (5 bases). Deletions cut 7 bases from V and 5 bases from J, with 18 bases between. The CDR3 length is 14 residues. The germline V gene has CDR1 SNHLY and CDR2 FYNNEI. The CDR3 region has the DNA TGTGCCAGCAACCGACTTGGGGCGCGGAACGAGCAGTACTTC. Residues: CASNRLGARNEQYF.

V and J are TRBV7-2 and TRBJ2-3, with 15 bases that match TRBD2. Germline V gene lookup returns CDR1 SGHTA and CDR2 FQGNSA. The CDR3 is 18 residues long. V gave up 5 bases and J gave up 3 bases; unmatched junction bases: 9. The CDR3 DNA follows: TGTGCCAGCAGCCCTAAAGGACTAGCGGGAGGGATTACAGATACGCAGTATTTT. Its translation: CASSPKGLAGGITDTQYF.

The V and J genes are TRBV2 and TRBJ2-3; the D is unclear. Germline V gives CDR1 SNHLY, CDR2 FYNNEI. The length of the CDR3 is 11 residues. Trimming stripped 6 bases from V and 5 bases from J, with 6 bases between. DNA of the CDR3: TGTGCCAGCAGGGCCTTAGATACGCAGTATTTT. Protein: CASRALDTQYF.

This clone was seen only a few times. The chain joins TRBV5-6 to TRBJ1-3; D is unclear. The CDR3 is 14 residues long. The ends were cut back, 6 bases at V and 3 bases at J, with 13 bases in the middle. Per the germline V gene, CDR1 is SGHDT and CDR2 is YYEEEE. CDR3 protein: CASTLGVDGNTIYF. CDR3 nucleotide sequence: TGTGCCAGCACCCTGGGAGTTGATGGAAACACCATATATTTT.

The chain's CDR3 is CASRGRVGGYEQYF. CDR3 nucleotide sequence: TGTGCCAGCAGGGGGCGGGTGGGGGGCTACGAGCAGTACTTC. V and J are TRBV27 and TRBJ2-7; D perhaps matches TRBD2 (6 bases). V dropped 6 bases and J dropped 3 bases, with 15 bases sitting between them. The CDR3 extends over 14 amino acids. CDR1 MNHEY and CDR2 SMNVEV come from the germline V gene (reference sequence).

The chain joins TRBV7-3 to TRBJ2-1; D not resolved. The CDR3 runs to 15 residues. Trimming removed 2 bases at V and 2 bases at J, with 10 bases between. The germline CDR1 and CDR2 sequences are SGHTA and FQGTGA. CDR3 DNA sequence: TGTGCCAGCAGCTTACTCCCAGAGACCTACAATGAGCAGTTCTTC. Translated: CASSLLPETYNEQFF. Filled out from reference TRBV7-3 and TRBJ2-1, the complete variable domain reads GAGVSQTPSNKVTEKGKYVELRCDPISGHTALYWYRQSLGQGPEFLIYFQGTGAADDSGLPNDRFFAVRPEGSVSTLKIQRTERGDSAVYLCASSLLPETYNEQFFGPGTRLTVL.

The chain employs TRBV19 and TRBJ2-5, with D perhaps TRBD1 (6 bases). Trimming left V 4 bases short and J 5 bases short, with 11 bases between. The germline CDR1 and CDR2 sequences are LNHDA and SQIVND (reference sequence). This CDR3 contains 13 residues. This CDR3 reads CASSRGQSETQYF. CDR3 sequence (DNA): TGTGCCAGTAGTAGAGGACAGTCTGAGACCCAGTACTTC.

V and J are TRBV5-4 and TRBJ1-4; 7 bases are shared with TRBD1. This CDR3 comprises 14 residues. The junction had 2 bases not matched to a gene; V was cut back by 4 bases and J by 2 bases. Germline V gene lookup returns CDR1 SGHNT and CDR2 YYREEE (reference sequence). DNA for the CDR3: TGTGCCAGCAGCCCGACAGGGACTAATGAAAAACTGTTTTTT. Its translation is CASSPTGTNEKLFF.

The chain has TRBV7-3 and TRBJ2-3, with 7 bases lining up with TRBD2. This CDR3 is 14 amino acids long. Losses at the gene ends were 8 bases for V and 2 bases for J; bases not matched to a gene: 7. The V gene's germline CDR1 is SGHTA and CDR2 FQGTGA. The CDR3 DNA reads TGTGCCAGCTCACCGGGGGGACTCACAGATACGCAGTATTTT. As protein: CASSPGGLTDTQYF.

The sample holds one count of this clone. The V call is TRBV11-2, the J call TRBJ2-2, with 9 bases aligning to TRBD2. Germline trimming cut 0 bases from V and 3 bases from J; bases unmatched to any gene: 5. The CDR3 is 17 amino acids. CDR1 is SGHAT, CDR2 FQNNGV, per germline. CDR3 DNA sequence: TGTGCCAGCAGCTTAGAGGGGCCTAGCGGGGACACCGGGGAGCTGTTTTTT. Encoded protein: CASSLEGPSGDTGELFF.

The table lists this clone with a few counts. This chain uses TRBV6-1 with TRBJ1-5; 8 bases map to TRBD1. V lost 6 bases and J lost 1; bases outside the gene matches: 5. Germline-derived CDR1 and CDR2 are MNHNS and SASEGT. The CDR3 covers 15 residues. CDR3 sequence (DNA): TGTGCCAGCAGGAAACAGGGGGAGAGCAATCAGCCCCAGCATTTT. This gives the protein CASRKQGESNQPQHF.

In DNA, the CDR3 is TGTGCCAGCAGCTTAGTACCGAACCAAGAGACCCAGTACTTC. Translated, it gives CASSLVPNQETQYF. The rearrangement joins TRBV11-2 to TRBJ2-5; D is unresolved. The V gene's germline CDR1 is SGHAT and CDR2 FQNNGV. Trimming removed 1 base from V and 0 bases from J, with 6 bases in between. This CDR3 has 14 amino acids.

This clone is categorized as medium-sized. The chain has TRBV6-5 and TRBJ1-3; a weak D match, TRBD1 (6 bases). Germline CDR1 MNHEY, CDR2 SVGAGI. CDR3 length: 14 amino acids. Trimming removed 0 bases from V and 4 bases from J, with 7 bases in between. CDR3 loop: CASSYSGAGNTIYF. In DNA form, the CDR3 reads TGTGCCAGCAGTTACTCGGGGGCCGGAAACACCATATATTTT.

CDR3: CASSLGSVGTDTQYF. The DNA for the CDR3 is TGTGCCAGCAGCTTAGGGAGCGTAGGCACAGATACGCAGTATTTT. V gene TRBV7-8 combines with J gene TRBJ2-3; D not certain. V shed 1 base and J shed 1 base, with 9 bases lying between them. The CDR3 extends over 15 amino acids. Looked up from germline, CDR1 is SGHVS and CDR2 is FQNEAQ.

This clone was counted once. The J gene is TRBJ2-3, the V gene TRBV5-4; the match to TRBD1 covers 9 bases. Germline-derived CDR1 and CDR2 are SGHNT and YYREEE (reference sequence). Unmatched junction bases numbered 7, after V lost 5 bases and J lost 6 bases. The CDR3 consists of 14 residues. The CDR3 sequence: CASSSQGAGDTQYF. CDR3 nucleotides: TGTGCCAGCAGTTCACAGGGGGCGGGGGATACGCAGTATTTT.

The chain uses TRBV5-1 and TRBJ2-7; 7 bases align to TRBD1. Trimming removed 3 bases from V and 3 bases from J; junction bases left unmatched: 3. This CDR3 has 13 residues. Per germline, CDR1 SGHRS and CDR2 YFSETQ. The CDR3 region is CASSSGTVYEQYF. As DNA, the CDR3 is TGCGCCAGCAGCTCCGGGACAGTCTACGAGCAGTACTTC.

The J gene is TRBJ2-3, the V gene TRBV7-2, with D uncertain. Germline lookup yields CDR1 SGHTA and CDR2 FQGNSA. The V end was cut by 4 bases, the J end by 5 bases, with 19 bases between. The length of the CDR3 is 16 residues. CDR3 DNA: TGTGCCAGCAGCTCCGGCCCACGAAATTATATAGATACGCAGTATTTT. This encodes CASSSGPRNYIDTQYF.

The rearrangement links TRBV7-8 to TRBJ2-3; 9 bases agree with TRBD2. The CDR3 loop spans 16 amino acids. V lost 4 bases to trimming and J lost 2 bases; unmatched junction nucleotides: 7. Per the germline V gene, CDR1 is SGHVS and CDR2 is FQNEAQ. The CDR3 loop reads CASSSPSGRTTDTQYF. The CDR3 nucleotides are TGTGCCAGCAGCTCCCCGAGCGGGAGGACCACAGATACGCAGTATTTT.